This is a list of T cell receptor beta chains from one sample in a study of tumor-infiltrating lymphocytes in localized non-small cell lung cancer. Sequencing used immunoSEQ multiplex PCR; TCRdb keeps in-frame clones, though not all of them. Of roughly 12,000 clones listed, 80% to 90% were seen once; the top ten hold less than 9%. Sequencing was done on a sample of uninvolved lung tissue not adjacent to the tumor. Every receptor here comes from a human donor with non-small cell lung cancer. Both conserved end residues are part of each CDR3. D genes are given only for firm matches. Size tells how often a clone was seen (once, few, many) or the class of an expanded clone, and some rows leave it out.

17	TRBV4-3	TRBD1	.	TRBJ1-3	CASSQESSRGRGNTIYF	TGCGCCAGCAGCCAAGAAAGTAGTAGGGGGCGAGGAAACACCATATATTTT
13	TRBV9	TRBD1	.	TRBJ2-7	CASSVEGGGEQYF	TGTGCCAGCAGCGTAGAAGGGGGCGGCGAGCAGTACTTC
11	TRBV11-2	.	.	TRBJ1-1	CASSLNTEAFF	TGTGCCAGCAGCTTGAACACTGAAGCTTTCTTT
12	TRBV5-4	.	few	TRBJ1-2	CATSKGNYGYTF	TGTGCCACCAGCAAGGGTAACTATGGCTACACCTTC
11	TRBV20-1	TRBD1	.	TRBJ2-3	CSAQGADTQYF	TGCAGTGCACAGGGGGCCGATACGCAGTATTTT
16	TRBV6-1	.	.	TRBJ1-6	CASSEVLRSYNSPLHF	TGTGCCAGCAGTGAAGTTCTTAGGAGTTATAATTCACCCCTCCACTTT
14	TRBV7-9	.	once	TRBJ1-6	CASSSDVPGSPLHF	TGTGCCAGCAGCTCGGACGTGCCAGGGTCACCCCTCCACTTT
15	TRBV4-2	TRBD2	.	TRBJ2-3	CASSQELAGQDTQYF	TGTGCCAGCAGCCAAGAACTAGCGGGACAAGATACGCAGTATTTT
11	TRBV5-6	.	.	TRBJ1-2	CASSQRSGYTF	TGTGCCAGCAGCCAAAGGAGCGGCTACACCTTC
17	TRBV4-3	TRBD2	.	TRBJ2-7	CASSQETPLAGTYEQYF	TGCGCCAGCAGCCAAGAGACCCCACTAGCGGGGACCTACGAGCAGTACTTC
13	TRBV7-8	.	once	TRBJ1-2	CASSPDRGAGYTF	TGTGCCAGCAGTCCCGACCGGGGAGCTGGCTACACCTTC
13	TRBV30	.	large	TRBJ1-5	CAWSVEGNQPQHF	TGTGCCTGGAGTGTAGAGGGAAACCAGCCCCAGCATTTT
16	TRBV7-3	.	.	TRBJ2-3	CASSSRRGGGTDTQYF	TGTGCCAGCAGCTCCCGTCGAGGTGGAGGCACAGATACGCAGTATTTT
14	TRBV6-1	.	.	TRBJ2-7	CASSELRAYYEQYF	TGTGCCAGCAGTGAACTGAGAGCCTACTACGAGCAGTACTTC
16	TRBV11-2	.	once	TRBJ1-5	CASSSEGGWSNQPQHF	TGTGCCAGCAGCTCTGAGGGGGGGTGGAGCAATCAGCCCCAGCATTTT
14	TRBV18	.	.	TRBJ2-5	CASSPPGQLETQYF	TGTGCCAGCTCACCACCGGGGCAGTTAGAGACCCAGTACTTC